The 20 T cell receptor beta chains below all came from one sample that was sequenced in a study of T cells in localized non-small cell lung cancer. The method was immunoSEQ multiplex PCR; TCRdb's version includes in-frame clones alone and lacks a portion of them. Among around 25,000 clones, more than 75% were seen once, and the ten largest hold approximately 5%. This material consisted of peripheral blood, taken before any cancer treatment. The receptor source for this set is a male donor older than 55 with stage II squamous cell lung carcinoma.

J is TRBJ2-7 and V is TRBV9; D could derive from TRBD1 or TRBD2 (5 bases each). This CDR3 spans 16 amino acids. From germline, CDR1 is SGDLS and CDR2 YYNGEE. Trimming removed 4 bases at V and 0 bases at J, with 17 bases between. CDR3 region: CASSPGDGSLSYEQYF. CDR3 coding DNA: TGTGCCAGCAGCCCTGGGGACGGAAGTCTCTCCTACGAGCAGTACTTC.

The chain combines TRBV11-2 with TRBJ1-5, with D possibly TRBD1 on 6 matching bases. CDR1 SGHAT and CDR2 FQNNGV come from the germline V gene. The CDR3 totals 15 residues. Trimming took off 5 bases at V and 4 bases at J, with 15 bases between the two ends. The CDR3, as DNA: TGTGCCAGCAGCAAGGACAGTCTCGGTAATCAGCCCCAGCATTTT. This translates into CASSKDSLGNQPQHF.

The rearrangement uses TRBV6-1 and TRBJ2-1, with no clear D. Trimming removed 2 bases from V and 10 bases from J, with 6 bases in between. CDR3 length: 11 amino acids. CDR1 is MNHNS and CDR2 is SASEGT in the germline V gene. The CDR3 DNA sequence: TGTGCCAGCAGTGAATTCGGCGAGCAGTTCTTC. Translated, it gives CASSEFGEQFF.

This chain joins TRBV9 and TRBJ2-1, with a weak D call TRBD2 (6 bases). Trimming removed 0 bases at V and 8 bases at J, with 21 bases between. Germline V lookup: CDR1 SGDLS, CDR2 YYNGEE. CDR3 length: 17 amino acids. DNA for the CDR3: TGTGCCAGCAGCGTAGAGCCTGACCGGGGCGGGGTGGATGAGCAGTTCTTC. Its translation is CASSVEPDRGGVDEQFF.

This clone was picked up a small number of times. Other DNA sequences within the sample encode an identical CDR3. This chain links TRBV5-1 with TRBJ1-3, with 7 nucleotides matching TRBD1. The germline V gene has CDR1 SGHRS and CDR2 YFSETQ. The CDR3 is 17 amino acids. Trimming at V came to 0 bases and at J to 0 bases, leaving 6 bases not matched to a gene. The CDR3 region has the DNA TGCGCCAGCAGCTTGGAACTTCAGGGGGGCTCTGGAAACACCATATATTTT. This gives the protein CASSLELQGGSGNTIYF.

The CDR3 reads CASSGRDGYTF. For the CDR3, the DNA is TGTGCCAGCAGCGGCAGGGATGGCTACACCTTC. V is TRBV7-8 and J is TRBJ1-2, with D maybe TRBD1 (5 bases). In germline, CDR1 is SGHVS, CDR2 FQNEAQ. Between the trimmed V and J ends, which lost 5 bases and 6 bases, there was a span of 7 bases. This CDR3 is built from 11 residues.

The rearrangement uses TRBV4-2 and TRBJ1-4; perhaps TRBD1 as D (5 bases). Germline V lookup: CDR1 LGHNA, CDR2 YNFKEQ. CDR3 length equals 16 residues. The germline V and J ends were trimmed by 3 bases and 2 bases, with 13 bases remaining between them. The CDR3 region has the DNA TGTGCCAGCAGCCACCGACAACAGGACACTAATGAAAAACTGTTTTTT. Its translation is CASSHRQQDTNEKLFF.

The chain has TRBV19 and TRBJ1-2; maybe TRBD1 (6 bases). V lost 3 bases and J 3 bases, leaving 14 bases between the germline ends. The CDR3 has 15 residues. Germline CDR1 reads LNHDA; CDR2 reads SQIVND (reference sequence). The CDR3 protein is CASSMIIGGYYGYTF. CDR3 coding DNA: TGTGCCAGTAGTATGATCATCGGGGGCTACTATGGCTACACCTTC.

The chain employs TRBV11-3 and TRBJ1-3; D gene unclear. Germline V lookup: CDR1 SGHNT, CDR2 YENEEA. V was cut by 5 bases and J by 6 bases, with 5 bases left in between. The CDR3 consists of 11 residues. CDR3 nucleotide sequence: TGTGCCAGCAGCGGTTTAAACACCATATATTTT. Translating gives CASSGLNTIYF.

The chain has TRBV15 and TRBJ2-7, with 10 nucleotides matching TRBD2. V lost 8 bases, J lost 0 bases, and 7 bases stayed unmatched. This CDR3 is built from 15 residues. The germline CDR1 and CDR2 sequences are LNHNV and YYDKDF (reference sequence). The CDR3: CATASGTSVSYEQYF. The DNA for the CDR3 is TGTGCCACCGCCTCCGGGACTAGCGTCTCCTACGAGCAGTACTTC.

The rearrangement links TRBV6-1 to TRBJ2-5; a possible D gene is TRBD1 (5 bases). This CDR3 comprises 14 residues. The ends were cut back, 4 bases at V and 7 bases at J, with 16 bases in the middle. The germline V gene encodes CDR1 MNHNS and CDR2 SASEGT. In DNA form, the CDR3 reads TGTGCCAGCAGTGTCATGGACACCCCGGGGACCCAGTACTTC. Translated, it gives CASSVMDTPGTQYF.

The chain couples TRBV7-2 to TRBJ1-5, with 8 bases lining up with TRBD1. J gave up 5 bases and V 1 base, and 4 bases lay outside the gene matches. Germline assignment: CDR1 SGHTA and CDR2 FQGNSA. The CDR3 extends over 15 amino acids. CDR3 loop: CASSLGQGAHQPQHF. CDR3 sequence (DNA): TGTGCCAGCAGCTTAGGGCAGGGGGCGCATCAGCCCCAGCATTTT.

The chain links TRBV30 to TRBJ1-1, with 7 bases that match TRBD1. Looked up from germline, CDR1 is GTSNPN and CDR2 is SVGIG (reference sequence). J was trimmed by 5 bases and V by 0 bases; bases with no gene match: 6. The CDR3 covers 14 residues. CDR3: CAWSVQGFLTEAFF. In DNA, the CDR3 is TGTGCCTGGAGTGTACAGGGGTTCTTGACTGAAGCTTTCTTT. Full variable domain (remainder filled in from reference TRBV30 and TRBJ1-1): SQTIHQWPATLVQPVGSPLSLECTVEGTSNPNLYWYRQAAGRGLQLLFYSVGIGQISSEVPQNLSASRPQDRQFILSSKKLLLSDSGFYLCAWSVQGFLTEAFFGQGTRLTVV.

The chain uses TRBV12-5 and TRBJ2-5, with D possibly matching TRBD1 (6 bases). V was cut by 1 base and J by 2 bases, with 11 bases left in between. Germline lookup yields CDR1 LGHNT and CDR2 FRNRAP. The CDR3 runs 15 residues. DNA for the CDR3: TGTGCTAGTGGTTTGGAAGGGACACGTCAAGAGACCCAGTACTTC. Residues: CASGLEGTRQETQYF.

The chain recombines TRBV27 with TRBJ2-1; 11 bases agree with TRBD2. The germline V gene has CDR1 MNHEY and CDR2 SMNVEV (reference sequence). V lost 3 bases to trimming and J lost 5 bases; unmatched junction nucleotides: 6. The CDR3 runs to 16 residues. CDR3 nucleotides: TGTGCCAGCAGTTTCCTAGGTAGCGGGAGGGACAATGAGCAGTTCTTC. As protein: CASSFLGSGRDNEQFF.

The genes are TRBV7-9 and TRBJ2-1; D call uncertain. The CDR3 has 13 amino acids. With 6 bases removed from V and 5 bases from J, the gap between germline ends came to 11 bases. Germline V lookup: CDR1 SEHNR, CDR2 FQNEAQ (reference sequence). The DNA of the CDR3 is TGTGCCAGCAGATTGACCGGTAACAATGAGCAGTTCTTC. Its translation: CASRLTGNNEQFF.

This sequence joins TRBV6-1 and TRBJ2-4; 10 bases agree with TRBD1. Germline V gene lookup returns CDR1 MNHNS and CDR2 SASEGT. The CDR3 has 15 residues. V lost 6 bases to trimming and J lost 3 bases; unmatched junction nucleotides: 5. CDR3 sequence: CASSLGTGDKNIQYF. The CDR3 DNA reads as TGTGCCAGCAGCCTCGGGACAGGGGACAAAAACATTCAGTACTTC.

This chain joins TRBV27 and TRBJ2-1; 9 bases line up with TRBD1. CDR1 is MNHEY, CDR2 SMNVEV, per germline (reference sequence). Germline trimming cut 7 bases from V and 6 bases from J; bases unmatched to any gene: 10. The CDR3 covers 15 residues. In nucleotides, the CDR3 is TGTGCCAGCACCTCCGGGACAGGGATCTCCAATGAGCAGTTCTTC. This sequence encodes CASTSGTGISNEQFF.

Here the CDR3 DNA reads TGCGCCAGCAGCTTGAGACAGGCTAGCACAGATACGCAGTATTTT. Translating it yields CASSLRQASTDTQYF. V is TRBV5-1 and J is TRBJ2-3; tentatively, D is TRBD1 (6 bases). Germline V gene sequence: CDR1 SGHRS, CDR2 YFSETQ. The CDR3 has 15 residues. V lost 1 base and J 0 bases, leaving 9 bases between the germline ends. The full variable domain, rest sourced from reference TRBV5-1 and TRBJ2-3, is KAGVTQTPRYLIKTRGQQVTLSCSPISGHRSVSWYQQTPGQGLQFLFEYFSETQRNKGNFPGRFSGRQFSNSRSEMNVSTLELGDSALYLCASSLRQASTDTQYFGPGTRLTVL.

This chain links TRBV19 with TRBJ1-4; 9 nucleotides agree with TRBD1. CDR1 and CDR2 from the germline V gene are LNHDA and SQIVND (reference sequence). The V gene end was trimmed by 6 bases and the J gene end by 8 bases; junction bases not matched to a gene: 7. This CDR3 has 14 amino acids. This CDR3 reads CASRAGQGKEKLFF. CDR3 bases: TGTGCCAGTAGGGCTGGACAGGGGAAGGAAAAACTGTTTTTT.